This TCR beta chain was obtained from a study of blood T cells in healthy people across ages. The V gene's germline CDR1 is MNHEY and CDR2 SVGEGT. Trimming removed 0 bases at V and 0 bases at J, with 9 bases between. This CDR3 is 16 amino acids long. This clonotype was seen repeatedly, ten times or more. Its antigen is unidentified. Primed by a sample-barcoded 5' primer and a J-beta primer mix, a second PCR proceeded for about 6 to 11 cycles. A 12-random-nucleotide template-switch adaptor tagged each cDNA molecule. TCRdb recomputed calls from the 5' RACE reads with MiXCR, one row per CDR3 protein. Of hundreds of thousands of distinct CDR3 sequences listed, roughly 21% are singletons. The study, taken as a whole, reports: More naive CD4+ cells and higher diversity were found in long-lived than in aged donors. Diversity of TCR beta per million T cells declined in a roughly linear way with age.

The V gene is TRBV6-2 or TRBV6-3, the J gene TRBJ2-4; a possible D gene is TRBD2 (6 bases). Sequencing was done on a sample of blood. This TCR was recovered from a man between 65 and 85 years old in good health. The CDR3 nucleotides read TGTGCCAGCAGTTACTCGGCGGGAATAGCCAAAAACATTCAGTACTTC. Encoded protein: CASSYSAGIAKNIQYF.